A single sample gave rise to the 24 T cell receptor beta chains below, sequenced in a study of cytomegalovirus exposure and HLA in healthy donors. The PCR used 60 Vbeta and 13 Jbeta primers. Only in-frame clones appear in the TCRdb table, and some are missing; sequencing was by immunoSEQ multiplex PCR. In the table there are 70,000 to 95,000 clones, around 80% of which are singletons. Input material: PBMCs. The receptors were sampled from a man aged 30 to 39 in good health and CMV-seropositive.

This chain uses TRBV20-1 with TRBJ2-3; the D gene is possibly TRBD1 (5 bases). The V gene lost 2 bases and the J gene lost 5 bases, with 5 bases spanning the gap. The CDR3 consists of 11 residues. The germline V gene encodes CDR1 DFQATT and CDR2 SNEGSKA (reference sequence). CDR3 coding DNA: TGCAGTGCTAGACAGGGAGATACGCAGTATTTT. Amino acid sequence: CSARQGDTQYF.

A few counts support this clone. The gene calls are TRBV7-9 and TRBJ1-1, with a possible D match to TRBD1 (5 bases). The ends were cut back, 3 bases at V and 7 bases at J, with 21 bases in the middle. Per germline, CDR1 SEHNR and CDR2 FQNEAQ (reference sequence). CDR3 length: 16 amino acids. CDR3 in DNA: TGTGCCAGCAGCTTTGAAAAGGGTAGGGGTAATGATGAAGCTTTCTTT. It specifies CASSFEKGRGNDEAFF.

This clone was seen a few times. The gene calls are TRBV5-5 and TRBJ1-6; 8 positions match TRBD1. The V gene end was trimmed by 2 bases and the J gene end by 0 bases; junction bases not matched to a gene: 4. Germline CDR1 SGHKS, CDR2 YYEKEE (reference sequence). CDR3 size: 17 residues. This CDR3 reads CASSFRGPSSYNSPLHF. The CDR3 DNA reads TGTGCCAGCAGCTTCAGGGGGCCAAGCTCCTATAATTCACCCCTCCACTTT.

The V call is TRBV6-6, the J call TRBJ2-7; 8 bases map to TRBD2. The CDR3 has 15 residues. The germline V gene has CDR1 MNHNY and CDR2 SVGAGI (reference sequence). The V gene end was trimmed by 7 bases and the J gene end by 2 bases; junction bases not matched to a gene: 10. The CDR3 DNA is TGTGCCAGCACCTACACTGGCGGGGGGACCTACGAGCAGTACGTC. Residues: CASTYTGGGTYEQYV.

The genes are TRBV5-1 and TRBJ1-1; D not resolved. Trimming took off 1 base at V and 4 bases at J, with 14 bases between the two ends. CDR3 size: 15 residues. In germline, CDR1 is SGHRS, CDR2 YFSETQ. CDR3 in amino acids: CASSLIGGRATEAFF. Written as DNA, the CDR3 is TGCGCCAGCAGCTTGATCGGAGGTAGGGCCACTGAAGCTTTCTTT. Based on the CDR3 plus reference TRBV5-1 and TRBJ1-1, the full variable domain is KAGVTQTPRYLIKTRGQQVTLSCSPISGHRSVSWYQQTPGQGLQFLFEYFSETQRNKGNFPGRFSGRQFSNSRSEMNVSTLELGDSALYLCASSLIGGRATEAFFGQGTRLTVV.

J is TRBJ1-6 and V is TRBV7-8, with 7 bases identical to TRBD1. The germline gives CDR1 SGHVS, CDR2 FQNEAQ. Trimming at V came to 5 bases and at J to 6 bases, leaving 10 bases not matched to a gene. This CDR3 is built from 16 residues. The DNA for the CDR3 is TGTGCCAGCAGCGCCCCCGGGCAGGGGGGTAATTCACCCCTCCACTTT. The encoded protein is CASSAPGQGGNSPLHF.

The J gene is TRBJ2-3, the V gene TRBV9; unclear D gene. CDR1 SGDLS and CDR2 YYNGEE come from the germline V gene. V was pared by 1 base and J by 5 bases, with 11 bases between. This CDR3 is 14 amino acids long. The CDR3 loop is CASSVLLHGDTQYF. For the CDR3, the DNA is TGTGCCAGCAGCGTACTCCTGCACGGAGATACGCAGTATTTT.

This sequence joins TRBV6-1 and TRBJ2-1, with 11 bases matching TRBD2. The length of the CDR3 is 14 residues. Germline CDR1 MNHNS, CDR2 SASEGT. Trimming took 2 bases from V and 6 from J; bases not matched to a gene: 0. CDR3 DNA: TGTGCCAGCAGTGAAACTAGCGGGGGCAATGAGCAGTTCTTC. It encodes CASSETSGGNEQFF.

This chain joins TRBV5-4 and TRBJ2-5; 10 bases match TRBD2. Germline V gene sequence: CDR1 SGHNT, CDR2 YYREEE (reference sequence). The ends lost 3 bases at V and 5 bases at J; junction bases unmatched: 7. This CDR3 is 15 amino acids long. The CDR3 nucleotides read TGTGCCAGCAGCTCGCTAGCGGGGGAGGTGGAGACCCAGTACTTC. Residues: CASSSLAGEVETQYF.

The chain couples TRBV6-5 to TRBJ1-2, with 8 positions matching TRBD1. The CDR3 is 14 amino acids. The trim removed 4 bases at V and 4 bases at J, leaving 5 bases unmatched. The germline V gene has CDR1 MNHEY and CDR2 SVGAGI. DNA of the CDR3: TGTGCCAGCAGTTTCGTCGGACAGGGCTATGGCTACACCTTC. Encoded protein: CASSFVGQGYGYTF.

The V call is TRBV18, the J call TRBJ1-4; D is unclear. The germline gives CDR1 KGHSH, CDR2 LQKENI. CDR3 size: 15 residues. Trimming stripped 2 bases from V and 1 base from J, with 8 bases between. Written as DNA, the CDR3 is TGTGCCAGCTCACCAGGCGGTCAAACTAATGAAAAACTGTTTTTT. Its translation: CASSPGGQTNEKLFF.

The rearrangement uses TRBV19 and TRBJ2-7; TRBD2 is a possible D gene (7 bases). Trimming stripped 3 bases from V and 2 bases from J, with 11 bases between. Germline lookup yields CDR1 LNHDA and CDR2 SQIVND (reference sequence). The CDR3 has 14 residues. The CDR3 nucleotides are TGTGCCAGTAGTATGGGGGGGCGCCCCTACGAGCAGTACTTC. Protein sequence: CASSMGGRPYEQYF.

The V gene is TRBV2, the J gene TRBJ2-5; D perhaps matches TRBD1 (6 bases). This CDR3 spans 11 amino acids. Trimming shortened V by 6 bases and J by 4 bases, and 6 bases separated the two germline ends. Germline CDR1 is SNHLY and CDR2 is FYNNEI. The CDR3, as DNA: TGTGCCAGCAGAGGGGGAGAGACCCAGTACTTC. This sequence encodes CASRGGETQYF.

The chain uses TRBV10-3 and TRBJ1-5; tentatively, D is TRBD1 (6 bases). V was clipped by 8 bases and J by 0 bases, with 11 bases between them. The CDR3 has 14 amino acids. Germline CDR1 and CDR2: ENHRY and SYGVKD. CDR3 in amino acids: CAIARGNSNQPQHF. Written as DNA, the CDR3 is TGTGCCATCGCCAGGGGCAATAGCAATCAGCCCCAGCATTTT.

The DNA for the CDR3 is TGTGCCAGCAGTGAATCAGAGGGGGTGGGCACTGAAGCTTTCTTT. Translation: CASSESEGVGTEAFF. V gene TRBV2 combines with J gene TRBJ1-1, with D possibly being TRBD1 (6 bases). This CDR3 spans 15 amino acids. Trimming cost V 2 bases and J 4 bases, with 14 bases left between them. Per germline, CDR1 SNHLY and CDR2 FYNNEI.

The V and J genes are TRBV7-2 and TRBJ1-5, with 7 positions matching TRBD1. Germline V gene lookup returns CDR1 SGHTA and CDR2 FQGNSA. The CDR3 runs to 16 residues. Losses at the gene ends were 3 bases for V and 2 bases for J; bases not matched to a gene: 7. The CDR3 nucleotides read TGTGCCAGCAGCTTCCCGACAGGGAAAGGCAATCAGCCCCAGCATTTT. Protein product: CASSFPTGKGNQPQHF.

The sample holds a few counts of this clone. The chain links TRBV5-1 to TRBJ2-3; TRBD2 matches at 10 bases. The trim removed 6 bases at V and 5 bases at J, leaving 9 bases unmatched. The CDR3 is 15 residues long. Looked up from germline, CDR1 is SGHRS and CDR2 is YFSETQ. The CDR3 nucleotides are TGCGCCAGCACAGGAGTAGCGGGAGGTGGAGATACGCAGTATTTT. It specifies CASTGVAGGGDTQYF.

This clone has at least ten counts. The V gene is TRBV6-4, the J gene TRBJ2-2; D unresolved. V lost 4 bases, J lost 1 base, and 4 bases lay in between. The germline gives CDR1 MRHNA, CDR2 SNTAGT. CDR3 length: 13 amino acids. CDR3 in DNA: TGTGCCAGCAGTGCGGGGAACACCGGGGAGCTGTTTTTT. Amino acid sequence: CASSAGNTGELFF.

Here the CDR3 DNA reads TGTGCCAGCAGTCGGGGAAACACCATATATTTT. Its protein is CASSRGNTIYF. The gene calls are TRBV27 and TRBJ1-3; D gene unclear. The CDR3 has 11 amino acids. V lost 5 bases to trimming and J lost 4 bases, with 3 bases between them. The germline V gene has CDR1 MNHEY and CDR2 SMNVEV (reference sequence).

V gene TRBV5-1 combines with J gene TRBJ2-1; 11 bases agree with TRBD2. The V gene's germline CDR1 is SGHRS and CDR2 YFSETQ. After removal of 2 bases from V and 7 bases from J, the junction contained 5 bases not matched to a gene. The CDR3 contains 15 residues. The CDR3 loop is CASSFLAGGANEQFF. The CDR3 DNA sequence: TGCGCCAGCAGCTTTTTAGCGGGGGGGGCGAATGAGCAGTTCTTC.

The CDR3 spells CAISEAPAGEQYV. Here the CDR3 DNA reads TGTGCCATCAGTGAAGCTCCCGCGGGGGAGCAGTACGTC. The chain employs TRBV10-3 and TRBJ2-7, with D possibly TRBD2 on 6 matching bases. The CDR3 covers 13 residues. Trimming removed 3 bases from V and 7 bases from J, with 13 bases in between. From germline, CDR1 is ENHRY and CDR2 SYGVKD.

This chain uses TRBV6-6 with TRBJ2-7, with TRBD1 as a possible D gene (5 bases). This CDR3 is built from 12 residues. Germline lookup yields CDR1 MNHNY and CDR2 SVGAGI (reference sequence). Trimming pared 10 bases from V and 2 bases from J, leaving 12 bases between. The CDR3 loop is CATWGYPYEQYF. CDR3 in DNA: TGTGCCACCTGGGGCTACCCCTACGAGCAGTACTTC.

This chain links TRBV28 with TRBJ2-5, with a possible D match to TRBD1 (6 bases). CDR1 is MDHEN, CDR2 SYDVKM, per germline. With 6 bases removed from V and 5 bases from J, the gap between germline ends came to 16 bases. This CDR3 is built from 14 residues. The CDR3 region has the DNA TGTGCCAGCAGCGAACCGGGACATCCGGAGACCCAGTACTTC. It is translated as CASSEPGHPETQYF. Full variable domain (rest looked up from reference TRBV28 and TRBJ2-5): DVKVTQSSRYLVKRTGEKVFLECVQDMDHENMFWYRQDPGLGLRLIYFSYDVKMKEKGDIPEGYSVSREKKERFSLILESASTNQTSMYLCASSEPGHPETQYFGPGTRLLVL.

The chain links TRBV6-5 to TRBJ1-5; 7 positions agree with TRBD1. The CDR3 runs to 14 residues. V trimming: 6 bases; J trimming: 2 bases; junction bases outside the gene matches: 4. Per the germline V gene, CDR1 is MNHEY and CDR2 is SVGAGI. CDR3: CASRSTGGNQPQHF. The DNA for the CDR3 is TGTGCCAGCAGATCAACAGGGGGCAATCAGCCCCAGCATTTT.